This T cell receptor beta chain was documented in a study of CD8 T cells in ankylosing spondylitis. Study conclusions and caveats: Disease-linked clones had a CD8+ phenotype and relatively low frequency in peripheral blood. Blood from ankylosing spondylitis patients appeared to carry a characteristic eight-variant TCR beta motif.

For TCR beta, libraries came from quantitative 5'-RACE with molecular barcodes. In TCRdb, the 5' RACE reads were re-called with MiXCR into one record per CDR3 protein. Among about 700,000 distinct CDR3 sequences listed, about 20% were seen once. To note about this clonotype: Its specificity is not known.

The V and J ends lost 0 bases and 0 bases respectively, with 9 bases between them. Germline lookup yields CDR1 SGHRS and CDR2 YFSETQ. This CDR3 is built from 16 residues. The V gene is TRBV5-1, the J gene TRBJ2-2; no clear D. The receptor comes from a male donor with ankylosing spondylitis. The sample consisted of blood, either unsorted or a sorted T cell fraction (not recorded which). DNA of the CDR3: TGCGCCAGCAGCTTGGAGGCAGACCCGAACACCGGGGAGCTGTTTTTT. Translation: CASSLEADPNTGELFF.